This TCR beta chain was identified during a study of OX40 agonist ivuxolimab in advanced cancers. As for the study in general: Males comprised 70% to 85% of the group, whose mean age was approximately 60 years (range roughly 20 to 90).

Of note for this clone: Its target is unknown.

Findings and limits, study-wide: Normalized T-cell clonal expansion was also low in some nonresponders.

There are 14 residues in the CDR3. The germline gives CDR1 SQVTM, CDR2 ANQGSEA. V lost 4 bases, J lost 2 bases, and 11 bases lay in between. Using immunoSEQ multiplex PCR, the repertoire was profiled, and TCRdb retains in-frame clones only, with some absent. The sample lists around 62,000 clones; about nine tenths were seen once. The rearrangement uses TRBV29-1 and TRBJ2-2; tentatively, D is TRBD1 (6 bases). The sequencing used CD4+ or CD8+ T cells sorted from blood, collected in a trial of the OX40 agonist ivuxolimab. The receptor's source is an adult with an advanced solid tumor such as melanoma, head and neck, liver or kidney cancer. The CDR3 here is CSVVWGRNTGELFF. CDR3 in DNA: TGCAGCGTTGTCTGGGGGCGTAACACCGGGGAGCTGTTTTTT.